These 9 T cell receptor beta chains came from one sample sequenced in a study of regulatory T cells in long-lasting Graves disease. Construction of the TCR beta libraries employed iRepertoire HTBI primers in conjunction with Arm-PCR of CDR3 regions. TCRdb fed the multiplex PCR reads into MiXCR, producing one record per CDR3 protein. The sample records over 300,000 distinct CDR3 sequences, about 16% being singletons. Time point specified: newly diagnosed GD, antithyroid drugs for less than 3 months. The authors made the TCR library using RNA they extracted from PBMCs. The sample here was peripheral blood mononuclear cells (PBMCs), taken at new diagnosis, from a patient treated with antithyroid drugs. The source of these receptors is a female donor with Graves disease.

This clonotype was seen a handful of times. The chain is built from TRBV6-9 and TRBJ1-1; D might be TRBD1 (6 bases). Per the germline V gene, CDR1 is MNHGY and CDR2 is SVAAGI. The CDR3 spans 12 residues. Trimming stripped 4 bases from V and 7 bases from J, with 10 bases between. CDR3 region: CASSSRGLEAFF. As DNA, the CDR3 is TGTGCCAGCAGTTCCCGGGGGCTTGAAGCTTTCTTT.

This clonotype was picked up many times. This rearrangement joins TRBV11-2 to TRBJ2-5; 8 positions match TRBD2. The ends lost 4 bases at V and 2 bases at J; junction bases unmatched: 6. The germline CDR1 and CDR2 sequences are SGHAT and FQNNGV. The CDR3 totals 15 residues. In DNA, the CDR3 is TGTGCCAGCAGCTACCAAGCGGGGGAACAAGAGACCCAGTACTTC. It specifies CASSYQAGEQETQYF. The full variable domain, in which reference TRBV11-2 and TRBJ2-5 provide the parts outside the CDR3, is EAGVAQSPRYKIIEKRQSVAFWCNPISGHATLYWYQQILGQGPKLLIQFQNNGVVDDSQLPKDRFSAERLKGVDSTLKIQPAKLEDSAVYLCASSYQAGEQETQYFGPGTRLLVL.

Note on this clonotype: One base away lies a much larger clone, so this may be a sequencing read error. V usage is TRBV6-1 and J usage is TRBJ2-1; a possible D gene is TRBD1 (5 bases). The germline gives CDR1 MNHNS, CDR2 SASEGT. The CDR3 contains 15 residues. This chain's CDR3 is CASSKYQGSYDEQFF. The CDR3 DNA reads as TGTGCCAGCAGCAAGTACCAGGGTTCCTACGATGAGCAGTTCTTC.

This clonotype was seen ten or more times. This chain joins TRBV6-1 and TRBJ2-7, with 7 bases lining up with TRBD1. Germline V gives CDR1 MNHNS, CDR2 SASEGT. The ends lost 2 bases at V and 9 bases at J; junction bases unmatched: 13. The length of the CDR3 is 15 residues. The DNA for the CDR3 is TGTGCCAGCAGTGAAAGGACAGGACCCCCTACTTTGCAGTACTTC. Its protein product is CASSERTGPPTLQYF.

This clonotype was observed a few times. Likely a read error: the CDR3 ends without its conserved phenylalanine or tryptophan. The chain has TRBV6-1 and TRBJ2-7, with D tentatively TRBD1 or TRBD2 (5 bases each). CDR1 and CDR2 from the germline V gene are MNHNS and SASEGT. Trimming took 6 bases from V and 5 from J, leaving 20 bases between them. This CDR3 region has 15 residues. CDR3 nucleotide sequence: TGTGCCAGCAGCTTGGTCGGGGCCTCGGGAAACGAGCAGTACTCC. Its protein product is CASSLVGASGNEQYS.

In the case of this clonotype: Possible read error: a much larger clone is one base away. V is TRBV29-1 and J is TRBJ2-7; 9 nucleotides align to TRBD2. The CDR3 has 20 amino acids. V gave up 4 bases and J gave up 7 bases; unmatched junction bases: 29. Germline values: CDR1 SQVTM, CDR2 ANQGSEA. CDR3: CSVVGGPGLAGRRSYNEQYF. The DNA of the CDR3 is TGCAGCGTTGTGGGGGGGCCAGGGCTAGCGGGAAGGAGGTCCTACAATGAGCAGTACTTC.

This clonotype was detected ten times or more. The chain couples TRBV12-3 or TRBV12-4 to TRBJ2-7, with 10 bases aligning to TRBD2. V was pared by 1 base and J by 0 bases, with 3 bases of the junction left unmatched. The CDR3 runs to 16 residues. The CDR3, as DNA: TGTGCCAGCAGTTTAGGGACTAGCGGTCGCTCCTACGAGCAGTACTTC. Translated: CASSLGTSGRSYEQYF.

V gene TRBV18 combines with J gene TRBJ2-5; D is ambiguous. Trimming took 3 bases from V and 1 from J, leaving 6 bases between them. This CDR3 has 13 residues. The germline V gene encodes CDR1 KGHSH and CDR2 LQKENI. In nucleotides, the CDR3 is TGTGCCAGCTCACCTGCTTCCCAAGAGACCCAGTACTTC. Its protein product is CASSPASQETQYF.

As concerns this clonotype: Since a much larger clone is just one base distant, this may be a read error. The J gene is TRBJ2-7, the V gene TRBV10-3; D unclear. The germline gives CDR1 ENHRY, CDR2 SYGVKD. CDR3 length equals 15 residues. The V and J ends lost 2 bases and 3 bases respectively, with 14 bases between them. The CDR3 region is CAISEVYKQGYEQYF. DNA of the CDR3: TGTGCCATCAGTGAGGTATACAAGCAAGGCTACGAGCAGTACTTC.